This T cell receptor beta chain appears in the sequencing data of a study of CD8+ T cells in alopecia areata. Background on the study: Tofacitinib therapy lasting 6 to 18 months was followed by 6 months off drug.

It was cDNA, reverse transcribed from extracted RNA, that served as the sequencing template. Here immunoSEQ multiplex PCR was the method, and the copy in TCRdb shows in-frame clones only, minus some. The sample contains 95,000 to 100,000 clones, about three fifths of which appear only once. V was cut by 0 bases and J by 6 bases, with 9 bases left in between. There are 13 residues in the CDR3. Per the germline V gene, CDR1 is SGHRS and CDR2 is YFSETQ. Findings of the study overall: Scalp clonality, along with expanded CD8+ clones among the top 100, was significantly decreased by tofacitinib. Normal skin's resident alphabeta T cells are sequenced alongside lesional scalp T cells.

Specified treatment: oral pan-JAK inhibitor, 5-10 mg twice daily. Regarding this clone: What it binds is not known.

The chain joins TRBV5-1 to TRBJ1-2; D possibly corresponds to TRBD1 (5 bases). This receptor was identified in a human donor with alopecia areata. This sample comprised CD8+ T cells sorted from blood, obtained between weeks 55 and 70, from a patient treated with tofacitinib. CDR3 sequence (DNA): TGCGCCAGCAGCTTGGTAGTGGGGCATGGCTACACCTTC. Its translation: CASSLVVGHGYTF.